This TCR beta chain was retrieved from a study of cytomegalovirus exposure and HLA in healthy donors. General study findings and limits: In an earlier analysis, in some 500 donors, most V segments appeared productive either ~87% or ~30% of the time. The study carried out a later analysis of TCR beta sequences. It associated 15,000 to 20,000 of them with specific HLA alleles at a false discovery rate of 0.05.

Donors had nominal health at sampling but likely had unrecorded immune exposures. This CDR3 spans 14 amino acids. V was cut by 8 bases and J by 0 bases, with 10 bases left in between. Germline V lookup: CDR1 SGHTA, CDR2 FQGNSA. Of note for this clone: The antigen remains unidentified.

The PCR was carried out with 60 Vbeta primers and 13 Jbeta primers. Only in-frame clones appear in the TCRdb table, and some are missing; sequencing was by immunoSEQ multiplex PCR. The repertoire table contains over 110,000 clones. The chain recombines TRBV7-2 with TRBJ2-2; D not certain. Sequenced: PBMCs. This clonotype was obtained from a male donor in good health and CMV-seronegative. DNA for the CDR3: TGTGCCAGCCCTTTGGCCTCGAACACCGGGGAGCTGTTTTTT. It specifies CASPLASNTGELFF.